Listed below are T cell receptor beta chains from one sample, sequenced in a study of T cells in Graves' hyperthyroidism and ophthalmopathy. TCRdb analysed the multiplex PCR reads with MiXCR anew, one entry per CDR3 protein. The profile shows approximately 400,000 distinct CDR3 sequences, approximately 14% of them singletons. The sequenced sample was blood. The source is a young woman with Graves' hyperthyroidism that later progressed to Graves' ophthalmopathy. Each CDR3 is given without its conserved first and last residue.

V: TRBV5-1
J: TRBJ2-5
CDR3: ASSLAVPNRETQY

V: TRBV7-9
J: TRBJ2-5
CDR3: ASSLAHPGLAGQETQY

V: TRBV20-1
J: TRBJ2-7
CDR3: SARGSLLMDEQY

V: TRBV7-8
J: TRBJ1-4
CDR3: ASSASDATNEKLF

V: TRBV9
J: TRBJ1-1
CDR3: ASSPHPGGGTEAF

V: TRBV28
J: TRBJ2-2
CDR3: ASSFPGTSGRASRLGELF

V: TRBV28
J: TRBJ2-5
CDR3: ASSSWEGQETQY

V: TRBV5-5
J: TRBJ2-1
CDR3: ASSLAWLARNEQF

V: TRBV12-3/TRBV12-4
J: TRBJ1-1
CDR3: ASRARWTGMNTEAF

V: TRBV30
J: TRBJ2-4
CDR3: AWSLGRGRMGNIQY

V: TRBV7-8
J: TRBJ2-7
CDR3: ASSPEGTGRAYEQY

V: TRBV6-5
J: TRBJ1-2
CDR3: ASSYSQVQGGYT

V: TRBV27
J: TRBJ2-7
CDR3: ASSFNGDYEQY

V: TRBV20-1
J: TRBJ1-1
CDR3: SATVAGGLNTEAF

V: TRBV20-1
J: TRBJ2-2
CDR3: SAKLAGGTGELF

V: TRBV4-1
J: TRBJ1-4
CDR3: ASSQGTGFLREKLF

V: TRBV19
J: TRBJ2-1
CDR3: ASKLAGGVEQF

V: TRBV9
J: TRBJ2-2
CDR3: ASSMTGTTTGELF

V: TRBV30
J: TRBJ1-5
CDR3: AWSVPGSNQPQH

V: TRBV19
J: TRBJ2-5
CDR3: ASKIGPAQETQY

V: TRBV29-1
J: TRBJ1-1
CDR3: SVDRGQGDTEAF

V: TRBV7-2
J: NA
CDR3: ASSQARVSSYEQF

V: TRBV7-6
J: TRBJ1-1
CDR3: ASSSLRGNTEAF

V: TRBV5-1
J: TRBJ1-1
CDR3: ASSLDYPNTEAF

V: TRBV6-1
J: TRBJ1-6
CDR3: ASSEVLRDNSPLH

V: TRBV6-6
J: TRBJ2-7
CDR3: ASSYSTGGTPYEQY

V: TRBV4-2
J: TRBJ2-1
CDR3: ASSPLIGYNEQF

V: TRBV7-2
J: TRBJ2-1
CDR3: ASSLAINEQF